These 15 T cell receptor beta chains originate from one sample sequenced in a study of CD8 T cells in Susac syndrome. RNA in amounts of about 0.5 to 1 ug was reverse transcribed with random hexamers. TCRdb ran MiXCR on the immunoSEQ multiplex PCR reads and lists one entry per CDR3 protein. The sample contains 120,000 to 150,000 distinct CDR3 sequences, roughly 94% of which appear only once. Sequenced input: CD4+ T cells from PBMCs. These receptors were collected from a human donor in good health.

J is TRBJ2-4 and V is TRBV19; 14 bases line up with TRBD2. Germline-derived CDR1 and CDR2 are LNHDA and SQIVND (reference sequence). The CDR3 is 18 residues long. J was trimmed by 3 bases and V by 3 bases; bases with no gene match: 7. CDR3 DNA: TGTGCCAGTAGTATGACTAGCGGGAGGGGGTTGGACAAAAACATTCAGTACTTC. It codes for CASSMTSGRGLDKNIQYF.

The CDR3: CASSLAGFTGELFF. The CDR3 DNA sequence: TGTGCCAGCAGTTTAGCTGGGTTCACCGGGGAGCTGTTTTTT. The chain carries TRBV12-3 or TRBV12-4 and TRBJ2-2; D gene ambiguous. Trimming stripped 0 bases from V and 4 bases from J, with 6 bases between. There are 14 residues in the CDR3.

The chain uses TRBV12-3 or TRBV12-4 and TRBJ1-1; TRBD1 aligns across 8 bases. V shed 10 bases, J shed 3 bases, and the junction held 10 bases outside the gene matches. CDR3 length: 14 residues. The CDR3 nucleotides read TGTGCCACCTGGGACATGACAGGGGACACTGAAGCTTTCTTT. This translates into CATWDMTGDTEAFF.

The sample holds one count of this clonotype. The rearrangement joins TRBV7-2 to TRBJ2-2; no definite D call. V was cut by 5 bases and J by 9 bases, with 13 bases left in between. CDR1 is SGHTA and CDR2 is FQGNSA in the germline V gene. This CDR3 spans 13 amino acids. CDR3 bases: TGTGCCAGCAGCCCGAGGTGGGCAAGGGAGCTGTTTTTT. This encodes CASSPRWARELFF.

The V and J genes are TRBV5-1 and TRBJ2-1, with TRBD1 matching 8 bases. Germline lookup yields CDR1 SGHRS and CDR2 YFSETQ. CDR3 length: 14 residues. Trimming at V came to 4 bases and at J to 8 bases, leaving 8 bases not matched to a gene. CDR3 coding DNA: TGCGCCAGCAGCCCGAGGACAGGGAACGATGAGCAGTTCTTC. Translation: CASSPRTGNDEQFF.

The rearrangement uses TRBV28 and TRBJ2-7, with D possibly matching TRBD1 (5 bases). Germline lookup yields CDR1 MDHEN and CDR2 SYDVKM. The CDR3 runs 12 residues. Trimming pared 5 bases from V and 4 bases from J, leaving 9 bases between. In DNA, the CDR3 is TGTGCCAGCAGTCGACAGTTATACGAGCAGTACTTC. Translating gives CASSRQLYEQYF.

This rearrangement joins TRBV7-2 to TRBJ2-7, with D tentatively TRBD1 (6 bases). V was clipped by 5 bases and J by 2 bases, with 10 bases between them. Germline CDR1 and CDR2: SGHTA and FQGNSA. This CDR3 spans 13 amino acids. The CDR3 nucleotides read TGTGCCAGCAGCCCGGGACATCCCTACGAGCAGTACTTC. This sequence encodes CASSPGHPYEQYF.

The rearrangement joins TRBV7-3 to TRBJ2-1; 12 bases map to TRBD2. The length of the CDR3 is 16 residues. Per germline, CDR1 SGHTA and CDR2 FQGTGA. Germline trimming cut 5 bases from V and 10 bases from J; bases unmatched to any gene: 12. For the CDR3, the DNA is TGTGCCAGCAGCCCCCAAGGACTAGCGGGAAGAGTAGAGCAGTTCTTC. Residues: CASSPQGLAGRVEQFF.

The V call is TRBV27, the J call TRBJ1-1; D is possibly TRBD1 (5 bases). The CDR3 runs to 13 residues. The ends were cut back, 2 bases at V and 4 bases at J, with 8 bases in the middle. The germline gives CDR1 MNHEY, CDR2 SMNVEV (reference sequence). CDR3 sequence (DNA): TGTGCCAGCAGTTTAGGCAGGGCCACTGAAGCTTTCTTT. Translated, it gives CASSLGRATEAFF.

The chain combines TRBV4-1 with TRBJ2-3, with D hard to call. Per the germline V gene, CDR1 is MGHRA and CDR2 is YSYEKL. V was clipped by 4 bases and J by 1 base, with 15 bases between them. The CDR3 totals 16 residues. CDR3 region: CASSPDRAPGTDTQYF. The CDR3, as DNA: TGCGCCAGCAGCCCAGACCGGGCTCCGGGCACAGATACGCAGTATTTT.

This rearrangement joins TRBV25-1 to TRBJ2-4; no clear D. The CDR3 is made up of 11 amino acids. Between the trimmed V and J ends, which lost 3 bases and 14 bases, there was a span of 11 bases. From germline, CDR1 is MGHDK and CDR2 SYGVNS. The CDR3 spells CASSDTGRKYF. The CDR3 nucleotides read TGTGCCAGCAGTGATACGGGTCGTAAGTACTTC.

This rearrangement joins TRBV7-9 to TRBJ1-2; tentatively, D is TRBD1 (6 bases). V lost 3 bases, J lost 4 bases, and 12 bases lay in between. The CDR3 is 14 residues long. Germline-derived CDR1 and CDR2 are SEHNR and FQNEAQ (reference sequence). The CDR3 nucleotides are TGTGCCAGCAGCTTGGACAGTCGTACCTATGGCTACACCTTC. Translating gives CASSLDSRTYGYTF.

The chain joins TRBV3-1 to TRBJ1-4; D might be TRBD1 (5 bases). CDR1 and CDR2 from the germline V gene are LGHDT and YNNKEL (reference sequence). This CDR3 has 15 amino acids. The V end lost 2 bases, the J end lost 0 bases, and 7 bases lay between the germline ends. This CDR3 reads CASSQSGATNEKLFF. CDR3 nucleotides: TGTGCCAGCAGCCAATCGGGGGCAACTAATGAAAAACTGTTTTTT.

The chain carries TRBV19 and TRBJ2-6; TRBD1 is a possible D gene (6 bases). Germline loops: CDR1 LNHDA, CDR2 SQIVND (reference sequence). Deletions cut 3 bases from V and 1 base from J, with 7 bases between. The CDR3 has 15 amino acids. In DNA, the CDR3 is TGTGCCAGTAGTATTGGACAGTCTGGGGCCAACGTCCTGACTTTC. It yields the protein CASSIGQSGANVLTF.

This sequence joins TRBV28 and TRBJ1-4; 10 bases map to TRBD1. Germline trimming cut 5 bases from V and 7 bases from J; bases unmatched to any gene: 7. The CDR3 contains 15 residues. CDR1 and CDR2 from the germline V gene are MDHEN and SYDVKM. CDR3 protein: CASSHDRGRGEKLFF. The CDR3 DNA reads as TGTGCCAGCAGTCACGACAGGGGGCGTGGTGAAAAACTGTTTTTT.